The rows below give T cell receptor beta chains drawn from one sample of a study of T cells after yellow fever vaccination. TCRdb processed the 5' RACE reads anew with MiXCR; each CDR3 protein has one entry. This sample has tens of thousands of distinct CDR3 sequences, with roughly 6.9% found just once. The sample here was CD8+ T cells sorted from PBMCs, taken about 5 days after the first yellow fever vaccination. All receptors derive from a man younger than 35 who received the YFV17D yellow fever vaccine. CDR3s include the opening cysteine and the closing phenylalanine or tryptophan. A D gene is named only where the DNA matches it firmly. Clone size, where shown, is once, few, many, or a class for clones that have expanded.

J gene,D gene,clone size,V gene,CDR3 protein,CDR3 DNA
TRBJ2-7,TRBD2,few,TRBV3-1,CASSQPGLAGLPDYEQYF,TGTGCCAGCAGCCAACCGGGACTAGCGGGACTACCGGATTACGAGCAGTACTTC
TRBJ1-1,-,many,TRBV27,CASGGGGTEAFF,TGTGCCAGCGGGGGGGGAGGGACTGAAGCTTTCTTT
TRBJ1-2,-,-,TRBV9,CASSVVRGSGYTF,TGTGCCAGCAGCGTAGTTAGGGGCTCTGGCTACACCTTC
TRBJ1-1,TRBD1,-,TRBV10-3,CAISRTGARTEAFF,TGTGCCATCAGCAGGACAGGGGCGAGGACTGAAGCTTTCTTT
TRBJ2-6,-,-,TRBV29-1,CSVPGGSSGANVLTF,TGCAGCGTCCCCGGTGGGTCCTCTGGGGCCAACGTCCTGACTTTC
TRBJ1-4,TRBD1,few,TRBV7-9,CASSYFGQGATNEKLFF,TGTGCCAGCAGCTACTTCGGACAGGGTGCAACTAATGAAAAACTGTTTTTT
TRBJ2-1,-,-,TRBV3-1,CASSQAGRGPYNEQFF,TGTGCCAGCAGCCAAGCCGGGCGGGGACCCTACAATGAGCAGTTCTTC
TRBJ2-1,TRBD2,few,TRBV4-1,CASTLWASGGNEQFF,TGCGCCAGCACCCTATGGGCTAGCGGGGGCAATGAGCAGTTCTTC
TRBJ2-5,TRBD2,-,TRBV5-1,CASSFSGGTQETQYF,TGCGCCAGCAGCTTCTCGGGGGGGACCCAAGAGACCCAGTACTTC
TRBJ1-2,-,-,TRBV6-1,CASSGLDKRYGYTF,TGTGCCAGCAGTGGATTGGACAAAAGATATGGCTACACCTTC
TRBJ1-4,-,few,TRBV19,CASTPPGQGKEKLFF,TGTGCCAGTACTCCCCCAGGGCAGGGGAAGGAAAAACTGTTTTTT
TRBJ2-1,TRBD2,many,TRBV6-2/TRBV6-3,CASSYSSLAGYNEQFF,TGTGCCAGCAGTTACTCGAGTCTAGCGGGTTACAATGAGCAGTTCTTC
TRBJ2-1,-,-,TRBV7-9,CASSLVARTYNEQFF,TGTGCCAGCAGCTTAGTGGCCCGAACCTACAATGAGCAGTTCTTC
TRBJ2-7,-,few,TRBV6-2/TRBV6-3,CASSYYTRGEQYF,TGTGCCAGCAGTTACTACACTAGGGGCGAGCAGTACTTC
TRBJ2-7,-,-,TRBV2,CASSEAAGASYEQYF,TGTGCCAGCAGTGAAGCGGCGGGGGCTAGCTACGAGCAGTACTTC
TRBJ1-5,-,few,TRBV19,CASRLWGQGSNQPQHF,TGTGCCAGTAGACTCTGGGGCCAGGGAAGCAATCAGCCCCAGCATTTT
TRBJ1-6,TRBD1,few,TRBV12-3/TRBV12-4,CASRDRIGTYNSPLHF,TGTGCCAGCAGGGACAGGATAGGAACCTATAATTCACCCCTCCACTTT
TRBJ1-4,-,-,TRBV7-3,CASETDFEKLFF,TGTGCCAGCGAAACAGATTTTGAAAAACTGTTTTTT
TRBJ1-1,-,-,TRBV20-1,CSGGAEQNMNTEAFF,TGCAGTGGGGGCGCGGAGCAGAACATGAACACTGAAGCTTTCTTT
TRBJ2-5,-,few,TRBV4-1,CASSLYVNIQETQYF,TGCGCCAGCAGCCTCTACGTAAACATACAAGAGACCCAGTACTTC
TRBJ2-4,-,-,TRBV9,CASSVGEGENIQYF,TGTGCCAGCAGCGTAGGAGAGGGGGAAAACATTCAGTACTTC